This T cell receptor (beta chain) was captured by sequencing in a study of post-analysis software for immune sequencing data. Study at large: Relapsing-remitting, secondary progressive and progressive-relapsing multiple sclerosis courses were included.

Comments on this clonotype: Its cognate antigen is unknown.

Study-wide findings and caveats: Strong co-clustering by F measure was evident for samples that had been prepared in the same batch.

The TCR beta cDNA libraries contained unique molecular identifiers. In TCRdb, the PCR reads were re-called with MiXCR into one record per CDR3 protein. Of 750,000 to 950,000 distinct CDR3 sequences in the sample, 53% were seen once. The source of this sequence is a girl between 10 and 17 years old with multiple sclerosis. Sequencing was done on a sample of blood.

The CDR3 nucleotides read TGTGCTAGTGGTTTGGTCCGGGGGGCTCAGCGCGAGCAGTACTTC. This codes for CASGLVRGAQREQYF. The rearrangement links TRBV12-5 to TRBJ2-5; possible D gene TRBD2, 7 bases. The J call may be mistaken, given a closer DNA end match to TRBJ2-7. Per germline, CDR1 LGHNT and CDR2 FRNRAP. This CDR3 is 15 amino acids long.